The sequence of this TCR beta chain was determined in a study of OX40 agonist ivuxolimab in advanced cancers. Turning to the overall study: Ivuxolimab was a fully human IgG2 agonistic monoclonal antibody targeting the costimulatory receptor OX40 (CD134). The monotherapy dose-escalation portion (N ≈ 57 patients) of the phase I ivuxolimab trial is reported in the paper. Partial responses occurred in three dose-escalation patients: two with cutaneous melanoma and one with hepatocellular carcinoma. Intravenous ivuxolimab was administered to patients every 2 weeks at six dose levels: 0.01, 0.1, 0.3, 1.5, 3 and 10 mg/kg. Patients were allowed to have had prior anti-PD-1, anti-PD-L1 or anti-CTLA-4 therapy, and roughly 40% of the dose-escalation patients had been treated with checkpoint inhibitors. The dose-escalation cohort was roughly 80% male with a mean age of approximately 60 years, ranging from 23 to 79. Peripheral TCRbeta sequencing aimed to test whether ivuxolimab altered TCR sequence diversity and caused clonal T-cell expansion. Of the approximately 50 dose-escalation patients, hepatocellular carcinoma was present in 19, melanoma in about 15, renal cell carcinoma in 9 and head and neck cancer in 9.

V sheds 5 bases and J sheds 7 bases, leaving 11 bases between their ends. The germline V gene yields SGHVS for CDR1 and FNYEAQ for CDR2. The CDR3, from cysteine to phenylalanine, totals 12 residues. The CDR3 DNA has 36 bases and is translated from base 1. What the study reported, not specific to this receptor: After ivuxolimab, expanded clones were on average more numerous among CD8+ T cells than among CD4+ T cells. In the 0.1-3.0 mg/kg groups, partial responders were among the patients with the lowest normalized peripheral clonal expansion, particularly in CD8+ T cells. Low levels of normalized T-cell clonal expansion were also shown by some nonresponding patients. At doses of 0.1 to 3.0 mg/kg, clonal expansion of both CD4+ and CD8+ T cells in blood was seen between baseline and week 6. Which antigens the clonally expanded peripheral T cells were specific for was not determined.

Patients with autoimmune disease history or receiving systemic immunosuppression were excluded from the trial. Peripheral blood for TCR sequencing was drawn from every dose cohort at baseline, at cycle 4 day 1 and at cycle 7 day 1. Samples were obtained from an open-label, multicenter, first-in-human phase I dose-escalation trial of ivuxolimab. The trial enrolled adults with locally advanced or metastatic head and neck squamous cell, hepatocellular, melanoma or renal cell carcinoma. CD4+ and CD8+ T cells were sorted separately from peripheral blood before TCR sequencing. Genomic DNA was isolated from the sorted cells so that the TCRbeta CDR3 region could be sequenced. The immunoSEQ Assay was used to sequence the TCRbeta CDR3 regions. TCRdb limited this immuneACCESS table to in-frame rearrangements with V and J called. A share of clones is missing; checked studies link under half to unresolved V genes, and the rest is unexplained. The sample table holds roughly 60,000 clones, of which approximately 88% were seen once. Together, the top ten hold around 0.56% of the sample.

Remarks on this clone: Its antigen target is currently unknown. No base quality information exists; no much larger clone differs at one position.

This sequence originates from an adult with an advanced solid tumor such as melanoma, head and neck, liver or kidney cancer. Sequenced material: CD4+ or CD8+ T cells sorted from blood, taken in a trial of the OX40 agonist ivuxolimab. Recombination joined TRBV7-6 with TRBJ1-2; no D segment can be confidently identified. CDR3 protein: CASSPGSSGYTF. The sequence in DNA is TGTGCCAGCAGCCCAGGTTCCAGTGGCTACACCTTC.